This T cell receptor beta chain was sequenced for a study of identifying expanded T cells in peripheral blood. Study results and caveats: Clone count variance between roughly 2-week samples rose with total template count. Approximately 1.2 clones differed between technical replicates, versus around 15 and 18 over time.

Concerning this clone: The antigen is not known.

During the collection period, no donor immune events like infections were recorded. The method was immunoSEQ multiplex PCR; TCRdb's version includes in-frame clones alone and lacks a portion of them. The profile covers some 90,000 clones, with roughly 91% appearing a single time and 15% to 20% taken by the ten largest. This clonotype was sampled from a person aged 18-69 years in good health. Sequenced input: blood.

This CDR3 is CASSVAGQFNQPQHF. CDR3 DNA sequence: TGTGCCAGCAGCGTAGCTGGGCAGTTCAATCAGCCCCAGCATTTT. This chain links TRBV9 with TRBJ1-5; D uncertain. The CDR3 is 15 amino acids. Per germline, CDR1 SGDLS and CDR2 YYNGEE. V was clipped by 0 bases and J by 3 bases, with 10 bases between them.